The 10 T cell receptor beta chains given below trace back to one sample, sequenced in a study of blood T cell repertoires in COVID-19 (TCRdb year 2020). Library preparation used the immunoSEQ multiplex PCR assay. Held by TCRdb, this immuneACCESS table contains in-frame sequences only and omits some clones. Under half of the omission traces to an unresolved V gene where checked; the cause of the rest is unknown. The sample profile shows approximately 110,000 clones; more than 75% of them were found once. The ten most abundant clones make up 4.5% of the sample. Sequenced input: peripheral blood. The receptors shown here come from a man aged 35-49 years with acute or convalescent COVID-19.

The gene calls are TRBV5-6 and TRBJ2-7, with a tentative D call TRBD2 (5 bases). The germline CDR1 and CDR2 sequences are SGHDT and YYEEEE. The CDR3 covers 13 residues. The V gene lost 4 bases and the J gene lost 5 bases, with 13 bases spanning the gap. The CDR3 coding sequence is TGTGCCAGCAGCCCGACCGGGGTCAACGAGCAGTACTTC. This encodes CASSPTGVNEQYF.

This chain links TRBV7-6 with TRBJ2-7, with D possibly matching TRBD1 (5 bases). The germline gives CDR1 SGHVS, CDR2 FNYEAQ. The V end lost 2 bases, the J end lost 2 bases, and 7 bases lay between the germline ends. The CDR3 consists of 13 residues. The CDR3 DNA is TGTGCCAGCAGCTTACAGGGCCCCTACGAGCAGTACTTC. Amino acids: CASSLQGPYEQYF.

The J gene is TRBJ1-6, the V gene TRBV3-1 (or the pseudogene TRBV3-2), with 9 bases that match TRBD1. This CDR3 is built from 17 residues. After removal of 1 base from V and 8 bases from J, the junction contained 9 bases not matched to a gene. CDR1 and CDR2 (germline): LGHDT, YNNKEL (reference sequence). The CDR3 region is CASSQVTGTGNHSPLHF. CDR3 nucleotides: TGTGCCAGCAGCCAAGTAACCGGGACAGGGAACCATTCACCCCTCCACTTT.

The chain has TRBV19 and TRBJ1-2; TRBD1 might be the D (5 bases). Between the trimmed V and J ends, which lost 4 bases and 0 bases, there was a span of 9 bases. The CDR3 runs to 14 residues. CDR1 and CDR2 (germline): LNHDA, SQIVND (reference sequence). Written as DNA, the CDR3 is TGTGCCAGTAGTACAGGACAAACTAACTATGGCTACACCTTC. It codes for CASSTGQTNYGYTF.

This clone was observed a handful of times. The chain combines TRBV6-1 with TRBJ2-5, with D possibly matching TRBD2 (7 bases). V dropped 1 base and J dropped 2 bases, with 14 bases sitting between them. The germline CDR1 and CDR2 sequences are MNHNS and SASEGT. The CDR3 spans 16 residues. The CDR3 nucleotides are TGTGCCAGCAGTGAAGATTTGGGGGGGCTTCAAGAGACCCAGTACTTC. It codes for CASSEDLGGLQETQYF.

The rearrangement uses TRBV30 and TRBJ1-2; unclear D gene. The CDR3 runs to 20 residues. V was pared by 1 base and J by 1 base, with 28 bases between. Germline V CDR1 and CDR2: GTSNPN, SVGIG (reference sequence). CDR3 sequence reads: CAWSAWRTIFDREGNYGYTF. CDR3 DNA sequence: TGTGCCTGGAGTGCCTGGCGCACCATATTCGACCGGGAGGGTAACTATGGCTACACCTTC. Supplemented by reference TRBV30 and TRBJ1-2, the full variable domain reads SQTIHQWPATLVQPVGSPLSLECTVEGTSNPNLYWYRQAAGRGLQLLFYSVGIGQISSEVPQNLSASRPQDRQFILSSKKLLLSDSGFYLCAWSAWRTIFDREGNYGYTFGSGTRLTVV.

The DNA for the CDR3 is TGTGCCAGCAGCCCGACAGGGGGCTTAGAGACCCAGTACTTC. This sequence encodes CASSPTGGLETQYF. This rearrangement joins TRBV13 to TRBJ2-5, with 10 bases that match TRBD1. There are 14 residues in the CDR3. The V and J ends lost 5 bases and 4 bases, in that order; junction bases with no gene match: 4. The germline CDR1 and CDR2 sequences are PRHDT and FYEKMQ (reference sequence).

The rearrangement links TRBV2 to TRBJ1-1; no clear D. This CDR3 is 16 amino acids long. The V gene's germline CDR1 is SNHLY and CDR2 FYNNEI. Deletions cut 2 bases from V and 1 base from J, with 14 bases between. The CDR3 coding sequence is TGTGCCAGCAGTGAATACTTAATGACGGGGAACACTGAAGCTTTCTTT. Its translation is CASSEYLMTGNTEAFF.

The chain recombines TRBV4-1 with TRBJ1-1; D is possibly TRBD1 (6 bases). V was cut by 2 bases and J by 2 bases, with 12 bases left in between. CDR1 is MGHRA, CDR2 YSYEKL, per germline. The CDR3 loop spans 15 amino acids. Here the CDR3 reads CASSQWAGANTEAFF. The CDR3 region has the DNA TGCGCCAGCAGCCAATGGGCAGGGGCTAACACTGAAGCTTTCTTT.

This clone was counted between two and nine times. The chain combines TRBV9 with TRBJ2-7, with D perhaps TRBD1 (6 bases). The CDR3 has 15 amino acids. V was shortened by 0 bases and J by 1 base, with 11 bases between the two germline ends. CDR1 is SGDLS and CDR2 is YYNGEE in the germline V gene. CDR3 sequence: CASSVESQGSYEQYF. The CDR3 region has the DNA TGTGCCAGCAGCGTAGAGTCGCAGGGGTCCTACGAGCAGTACTTC.